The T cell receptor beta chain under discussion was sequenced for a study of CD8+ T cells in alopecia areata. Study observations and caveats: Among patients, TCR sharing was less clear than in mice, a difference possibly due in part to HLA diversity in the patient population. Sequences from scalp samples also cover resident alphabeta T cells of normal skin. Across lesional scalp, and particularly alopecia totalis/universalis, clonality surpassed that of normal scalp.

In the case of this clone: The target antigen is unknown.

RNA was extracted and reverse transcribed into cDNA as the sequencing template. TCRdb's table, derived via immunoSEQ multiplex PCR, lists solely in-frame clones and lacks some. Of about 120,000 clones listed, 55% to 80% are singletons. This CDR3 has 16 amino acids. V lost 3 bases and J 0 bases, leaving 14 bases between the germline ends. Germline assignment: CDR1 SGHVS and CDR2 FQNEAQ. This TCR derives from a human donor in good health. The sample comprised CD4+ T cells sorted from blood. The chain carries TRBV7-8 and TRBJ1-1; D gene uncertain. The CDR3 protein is CASSLEAGTLNTEAFF. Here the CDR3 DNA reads TGTGCCAGCAGCTTGGAGGCGGGAACTTTGAACACTGAAGCTTTCTTT.